This entry lists 10 T cell receptor beta chains sequenced from one sample in a study of blood T cell repertoires in COVID-19. Produced via immunoSEQ multiplex PCR; TCRdb's table is partial and in-frame only. The repertoire includes under 200,000 clones, around four fifths of them detected once, and about 3.5% sits in the top ten. Sequenced material: PBMCs or T cells enriched from blood (not recorded which). The source is a woman in her forties or fifties in a cohort exposed to, infected with or recovered from COVID-19 (not recorded which).

The V and J genes are TRBV12-3 or TRBV12-4 and TRBJ1-3; D perhaps matches TRBD1 (6 bases). The CDR3 is made up of 13 amino acids. V was cut by 8 bases and J by 1 base, with 9 bases left in between. The CDR3 spells CASEQGSGNTIYF. The CDR3 DNA sequence: TGTGCCAGCGAACAGGGATCTGGAAACACCATATATTTT.

This clone was found many times. The rearrangement uses TRBV6-1 and TRBJ2-7, with 11 bases lining up with TRBD1. Per germline, CDR1 MNHNS and CDR2 SASEGT. This CDR3 has 17 residues. J lost 0 bases, V lost 4 bases, and 8 bases had no gene match. Here the CDR3 reads CASSVGTGGFPSYEQYF. CDR3 sequence (DNA): TGTGCCAGCAGTGTAGGGACAGGGGGTTTTCCCTCCTACGAGCAGTACTTC.

A few counts support this clone. The CDR3, as DNA: TGTGCCAGCAGCTTGGCTACCGCGCGGACAGGGGGGTTCTACGAGCAGTACTTC. This gives the protein CASSLATARTGGFYEQYF. This chain links TRBV5-5 with TRBJ2-7; 10 nucleotides match TRBD1. The V segment lost 0 bases and the J segment 3 bases; nucleotides outside the gene matches: 12. The CDR3 is 18 amino acids. The germline CDR1 and CDR2 sequences are SGHKS and YYEKEE (reference sequence).

The J gene is TRBJ1-2, the V gene TRBV7-2; 9 bases are a match to TRBD1. With 5 bases clipped from V and 2 bases from J, the junction kept 6 bases outside the gene matches. Germline assignment: CDR1 SGHTA and CDR2 FQGNSA. The length of the CDR3 is 15 residues. DNA of the CDR3: TGTGCCAGCAGCCCTCGACAGGGGGGGAACTATGGCTACACCTTC. This sequence encodes CASSPRQGGNYGYTF.

The chain employs TRBV6-2 or TRBV6-3 and TRBJ2-3, with 7 bases matching TRBD1. This CDR3 comprises 14 residues. V shed 5 bases, J shed 5 bases, and the junction held 7 bases outside the gene matches. Germline loops: CDR1 MNHEY, CDR2 SVGEGT. The CDR3 protein is CASSTGTAGDTQYF. CDR3 coding DNA: TGTGCCAGCAGTACTGGGACAGCTGGAGATACGCAGTATTTT.

Only a few counts were recorded for this clone. The chain joins TRBV6-5 to TRBJ2-3; D unclear. Per germline, CDR1 MNHEY and CDR2 SVGAGI. The V gene lost 5 bases and the J gene lost 4 bases, with 16 bases spanning the gap. The CDR3 covers 15 residues. The CDR3 spells CASSNPLRGADTQYF. The CDR3 region has the DNA TGTGCCAGCAGTAACCCGCTCCGCGGAGCAGATACGCAGTATTTT.

The chain carries TRBV28 and TRBJ1-1, with a weak D call TRBD1 (6 bases). Germline CDR1 reads MDHEN; CDR2 reads SYDVKM. The V end was cut by 4 bases, the J end by 3 bases, with 15 bases between. The CDR3 totals 15 residues. The CDR3: CASSSPGGPDTEAFF. CDR3 nucleotides: TGTGCCAGCAGTTCCCCCGGGGGGCCGGACACTGAAGCTTTCTTT. The full variable domain, rest sourced from reference TRBV28 and TRBJ1-1, is DVKVTQSSRYLVKRTGEKVFLECVQDMDHENMFWYRQDPGLGLRLIYFSYDVKMKEKGDIPEGYSVSREKKERFSLILESASTNQTSMYLCASSSPGGPDTEAFFGQGTRLTVV.

The genes are TRBV27 and TRBJ1-1, with D possibly TRBD1 on 5 matching bases. The CDR3 contains 14 residues. V was shortened by 3 bases and J by 5 bases, with 13 bases between the two germline ends. CDR1 MNHEY and CDR2 SMNVEV come from the germline V gene (reference sequence). The CDR3 protein is CASSLGGVGTEAFF. In nucleotides, the CDR3 is TGTGCCAGCAGTTTGGGGGGGGTGGGAACTGAAGCTTTCTTT.

This chain links TRBV19 with TRBJ1-1; TRBD1 might be the D (6 bases). The CDR3 is 14 residues long. V shed 4 bases and J shed 4 bases, with 13 bases lying between them. CDR1 and CDR2 from the germline V gene are LNHDA and SQIVND (reference sequence). This CDR3 reads CASSSGGAGTEAFF. CDR3 nucleotide sequence: TGTGCCAGTAGTAGTGGGGGCGCTGGCACTGAAGCTTTCTTT.

The chain combines TRBV29-1 with TRBJ2-2; 12 bases align to TRBD2. The germline gives CDR1 SQVTM, CDR2 ANQGSEA. J lost 5 bases, V lost 5 bases, and 6 bases had no gene match. This CDR3 is 15 amino acids long. CDR3: CSVRGLAGGTGELFF. The CDR3 DNA reads TGCAGCGTTCGGGGACTAGCGGGTGGAACCGGGGAGCTGTTTTTT.